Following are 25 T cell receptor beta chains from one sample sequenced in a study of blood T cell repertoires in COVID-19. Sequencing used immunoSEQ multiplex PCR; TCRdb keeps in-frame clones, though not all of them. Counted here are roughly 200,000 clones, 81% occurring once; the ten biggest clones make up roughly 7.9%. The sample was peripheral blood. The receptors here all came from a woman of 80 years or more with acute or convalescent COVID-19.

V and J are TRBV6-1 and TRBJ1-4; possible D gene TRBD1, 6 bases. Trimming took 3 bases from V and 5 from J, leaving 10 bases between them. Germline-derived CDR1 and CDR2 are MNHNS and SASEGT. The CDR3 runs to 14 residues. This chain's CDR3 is CASSERGGNEKLFF. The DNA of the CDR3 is TGTGCCAGCAGTGAGAGAGGGGGAAATGAAAAACTGTTTTTT.

The CDR3 DNA follows: TGTGCCAGCAGCTTGGACAGGGCCGGAAACACCATATATTTT. Translated: CASSLDRAGNTIYF. V usage is TRBV5-4 and J usage is TRBJ1-3; TRBD1 is a possible D gene (6 bases). The CDR3 length is 14 residues. V lost 0 bases to trimming and J lost 4 bases, with 8 bases between them. From germline, CDR1 is SGHNT and CDR2 YYREEE (reference sequence). Full variable domain (rest looked up from reference TRBV5-4 and TRBJ1-3): ETGVTQSPTHLIKTRGQQVTLRCSSQSGHNTVSWYQQALGQGPQFIFQYYREEENGRGNFPPRFSGLQFPNYSSELNVNALELDDSALYLCASSLDRAGNTIYFGEGSWLTVV.

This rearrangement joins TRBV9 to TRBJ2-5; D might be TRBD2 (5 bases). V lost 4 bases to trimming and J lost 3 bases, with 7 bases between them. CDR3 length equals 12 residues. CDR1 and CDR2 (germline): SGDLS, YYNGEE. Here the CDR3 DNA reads TGTGCCAGCAGCCGGGGTGAAGAGACCCAGTACTTC. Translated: CASSRGEETQYF. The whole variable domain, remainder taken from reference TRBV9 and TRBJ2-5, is DSGVTQTPKHLITATGQRVTLRCSPRSGDLSVYWYQQSLDQGLQFLIQYYNGEERAKGNILERFSAQQFPDLHSELNLSSLELGDSALYFCASSRGEETQYFGPGTRLLVL.

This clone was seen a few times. The CDR3 spells CASSLGAGSSTYGYTF. CDR3 in DNA: TGCGCCAGCAGCTTGGGAGCAGGGTCCTCTACATATGGCTACACCTTC. The rearrangement joins TRBV5-1 to TRBJ1-2, with D perhaps matching TRBD1 (5 bases). Germline V lookup: CDR1 SGHRS, CDR2 YFSETQ. This CDR3 comprises 16 residues. With 0 bases removed from V and 5 bases from J, the gap between germline ends came to 17 bases.

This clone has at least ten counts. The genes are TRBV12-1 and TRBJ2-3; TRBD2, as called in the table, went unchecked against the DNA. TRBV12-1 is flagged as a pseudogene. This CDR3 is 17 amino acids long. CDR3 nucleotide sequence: TGTGCCAGCAGCTTTGCCCGATCTAGCAGCCGCACAGATACGCAGTATTTT. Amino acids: CASSFARSSSRTDTQYF.

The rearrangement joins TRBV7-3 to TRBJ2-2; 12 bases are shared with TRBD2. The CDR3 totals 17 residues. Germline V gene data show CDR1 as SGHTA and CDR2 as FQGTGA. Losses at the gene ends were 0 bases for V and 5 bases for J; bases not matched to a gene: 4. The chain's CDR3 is CASSLTGLAGGTGELFF. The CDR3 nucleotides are TGTGCCAGCAGCTTAACCGGGCTAGCGGGAGGGACCGGGGAGCTGTTTTTT. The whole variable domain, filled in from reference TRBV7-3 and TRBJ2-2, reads GAGVSQTPSNKVTEKGKYVELRCDPISGHTALYWYRQSLGQGPEFLIYFQGTGAADDSGLPNDRFFAVRPEGSVSTLKIQRTERGDSAVYLCASSLTGLAGGTGELFFGEGSRLTVL.

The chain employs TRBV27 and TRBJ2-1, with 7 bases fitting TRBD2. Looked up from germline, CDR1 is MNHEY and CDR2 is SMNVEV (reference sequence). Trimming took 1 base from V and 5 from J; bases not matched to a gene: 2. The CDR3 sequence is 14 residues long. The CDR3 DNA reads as TGTGCCAGCAGTTTATGGGGGGGGGACAATGAGCAGTTCTTC. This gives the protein CASSLWGGDNEQFF.

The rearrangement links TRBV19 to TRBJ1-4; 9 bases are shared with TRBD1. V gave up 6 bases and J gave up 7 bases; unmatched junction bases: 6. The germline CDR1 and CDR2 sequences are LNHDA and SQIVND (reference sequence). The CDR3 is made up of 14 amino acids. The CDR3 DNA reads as TGTGCCAGTAGGATACAGGGGGCGAGTGAAAAACTGTTTTTT. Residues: CASRIQGASEKLFF. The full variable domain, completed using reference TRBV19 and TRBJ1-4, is DGGITQSPKYLFRKEGQNVTLSCEQNLNHDAMYWYRQDPGQGLRLIYYSQIVNDFQKGDIAEGYSVSREKKESFPLTVTSAQKNPTAFYLCASRIQGASEKLFFGSGTQLSVL.

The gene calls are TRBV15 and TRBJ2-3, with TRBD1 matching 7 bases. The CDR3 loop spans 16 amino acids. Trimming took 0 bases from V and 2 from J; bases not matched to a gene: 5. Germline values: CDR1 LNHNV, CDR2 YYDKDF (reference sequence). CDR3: CATSRDLGQPTDTQYF. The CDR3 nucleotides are TGTGCCACCAGCAGAGATTTGGGACAGCCCACAGATACGCAGTATTTT. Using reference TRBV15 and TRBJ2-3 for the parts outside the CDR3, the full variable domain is DAMVIQNPRYQVTQFGKPVTLSCSQTLNHNVMYWYQQKSSQAPKLLFHYYDKDFNNEADTPDNFQSRRPNTSFCFLDIRSPGLGDTAMYLCATSRDLGQPTDTQYFGPGTRLTVL.

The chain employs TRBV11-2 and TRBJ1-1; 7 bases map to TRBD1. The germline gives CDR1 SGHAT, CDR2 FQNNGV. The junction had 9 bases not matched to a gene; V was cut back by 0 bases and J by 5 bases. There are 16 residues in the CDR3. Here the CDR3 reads CASSLDQGPRGTEAFF. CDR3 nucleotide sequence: TGTGCCAGCAGCTTAGATCAAGGGCCCAGGGGGACTGAAGCTTTCTTT.

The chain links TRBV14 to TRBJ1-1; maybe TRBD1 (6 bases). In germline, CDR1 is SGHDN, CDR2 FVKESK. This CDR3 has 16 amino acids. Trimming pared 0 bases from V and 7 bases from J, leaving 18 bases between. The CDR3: CASSQESVTGRDEAFF. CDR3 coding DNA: TGTGCCAGCAGCCAAGAGAGCGTCACAGGGAGGGATGAAGCTTTCTTT.

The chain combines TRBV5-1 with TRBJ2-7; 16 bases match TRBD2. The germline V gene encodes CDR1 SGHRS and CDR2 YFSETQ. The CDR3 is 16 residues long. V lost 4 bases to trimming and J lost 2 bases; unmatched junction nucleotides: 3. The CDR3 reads CASSGTSGRAPYEQYF. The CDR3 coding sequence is TGCGCCAGCAGCGGGACTAGCGGGAGGGCCCCCTACGAGCAGTACTTC.

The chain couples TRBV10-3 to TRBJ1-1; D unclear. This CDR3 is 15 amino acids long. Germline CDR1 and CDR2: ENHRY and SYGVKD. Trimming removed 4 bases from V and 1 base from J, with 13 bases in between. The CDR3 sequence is CAISVAALSNTEAFF. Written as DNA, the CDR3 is TGTGCCATCAGTGTGGCAGCACTATCGAACACTGAAGCTTTCTTT.

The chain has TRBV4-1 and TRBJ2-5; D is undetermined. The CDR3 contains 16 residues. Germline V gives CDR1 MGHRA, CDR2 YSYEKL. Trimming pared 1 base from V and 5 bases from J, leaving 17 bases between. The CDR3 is CASSQGRGPSWETQYF. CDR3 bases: TGCGCCAGCAGCCAAGGTAGAGGCCCTTCCTGGGAGACCCAGTACTTC.

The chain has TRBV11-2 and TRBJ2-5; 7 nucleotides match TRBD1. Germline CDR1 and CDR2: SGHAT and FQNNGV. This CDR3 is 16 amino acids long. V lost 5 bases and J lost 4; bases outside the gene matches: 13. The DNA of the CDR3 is TGTGCCAGCAGCCCTCGACAGGGAGTGGGGATAGAGACCCAGTACTTC. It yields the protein CASSPRQGVGIETQYF.

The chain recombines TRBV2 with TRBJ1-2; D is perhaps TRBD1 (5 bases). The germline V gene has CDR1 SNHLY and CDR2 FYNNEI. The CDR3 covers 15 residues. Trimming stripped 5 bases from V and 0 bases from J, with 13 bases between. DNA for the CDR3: TGTGCCAGCAGTTTCGACAGCATAGCTAACTATGGCTACACCTTC. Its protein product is CASSFDSIANYGYTF.

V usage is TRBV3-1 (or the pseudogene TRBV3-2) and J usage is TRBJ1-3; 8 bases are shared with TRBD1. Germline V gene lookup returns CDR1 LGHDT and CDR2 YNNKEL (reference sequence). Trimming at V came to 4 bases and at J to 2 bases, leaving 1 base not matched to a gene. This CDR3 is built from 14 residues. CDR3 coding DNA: TGTGCCAGCAGCCTGACAGGGGCTGGAAACACCATATATTTT. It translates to CASSLTGAGNTIYF.

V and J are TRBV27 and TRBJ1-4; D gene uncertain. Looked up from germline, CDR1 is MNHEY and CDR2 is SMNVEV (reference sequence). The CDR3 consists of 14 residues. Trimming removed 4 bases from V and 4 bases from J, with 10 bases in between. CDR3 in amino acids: CASSSQMNNEKLFF. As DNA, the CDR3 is TGTGCCAGCAGTTCCCAGATGAATAATGAAAAACTGTTTTTT.

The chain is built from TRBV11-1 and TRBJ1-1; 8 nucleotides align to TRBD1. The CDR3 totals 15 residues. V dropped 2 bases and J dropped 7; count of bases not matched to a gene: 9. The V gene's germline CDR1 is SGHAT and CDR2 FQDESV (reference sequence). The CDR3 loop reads CASSLPGDRGGEAFF. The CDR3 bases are TGTGCCAGCAGCTTACCCGGAGACAGGGGTGGTGAAGCTTTCTTT.

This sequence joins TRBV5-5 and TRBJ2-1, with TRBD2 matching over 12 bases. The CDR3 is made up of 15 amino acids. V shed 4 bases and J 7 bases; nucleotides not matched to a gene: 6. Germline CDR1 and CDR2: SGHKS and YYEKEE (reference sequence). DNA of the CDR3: TGTGCCAGCAGCCCCCTAGCGGGGGGGCCGAATGAGCAGTTCTTC. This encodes CASSPLAGGPNEQFF.

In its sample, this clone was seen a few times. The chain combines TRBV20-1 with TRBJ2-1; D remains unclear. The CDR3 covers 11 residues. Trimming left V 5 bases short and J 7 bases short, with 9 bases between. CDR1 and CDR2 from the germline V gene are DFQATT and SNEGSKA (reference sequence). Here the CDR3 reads CSAGRVNEQFF. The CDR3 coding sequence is TGCAGTGCTGGGCGAGTTAATGAGCAGTTCTTC.

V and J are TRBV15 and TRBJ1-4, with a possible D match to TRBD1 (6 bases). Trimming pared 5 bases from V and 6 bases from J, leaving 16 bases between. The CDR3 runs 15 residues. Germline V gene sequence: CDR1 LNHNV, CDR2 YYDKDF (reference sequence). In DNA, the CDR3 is TGTGCCACCAGCGTCAGCGGGACAAGCGATGAAAAACTGTTTTTT. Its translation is CATSVSGTSDEKLFF.

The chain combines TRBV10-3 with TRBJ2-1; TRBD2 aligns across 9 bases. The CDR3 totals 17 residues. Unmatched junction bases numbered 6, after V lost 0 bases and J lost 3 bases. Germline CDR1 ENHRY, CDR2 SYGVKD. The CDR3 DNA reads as TGTGCCATCAGTGAGTCGACGGTACTAGCGGGCTACAATGAGCAGTTCTTC. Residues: CAISESTVLAGYNEQFF.

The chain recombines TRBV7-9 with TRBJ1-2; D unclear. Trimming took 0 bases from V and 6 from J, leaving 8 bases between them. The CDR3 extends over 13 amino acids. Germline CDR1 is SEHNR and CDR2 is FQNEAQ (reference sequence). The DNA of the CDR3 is TGTGCCAGCAGCTTAGCGATGGCGGATGGCTACACCTTC. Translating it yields CASSLAMADGYTF. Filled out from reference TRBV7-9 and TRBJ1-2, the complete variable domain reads DTGVSQNPRHKITKRGQNVTFRCDPISEHNRLYWYRQTLGQGPEFLTYFQNEAQLEKSRLLSDRFSAERPKGSFSTLEIQRTEQGDSAMYLCASSLAMADGYTFGSGTRLTVV.

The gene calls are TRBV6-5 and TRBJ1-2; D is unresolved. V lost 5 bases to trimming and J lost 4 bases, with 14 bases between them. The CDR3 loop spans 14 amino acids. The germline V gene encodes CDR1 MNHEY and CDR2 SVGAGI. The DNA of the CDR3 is TGTGCCAGCAGTCCACTCGCGGGGAGCTATGGCTACACCTTC. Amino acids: CASSPLAGSYGYTF.